The TCR beta chain under discussion was sequenced for a study of preoperative IRX-2 immunotherapy in early breast cancer. CDR1 SGHNT and CDR2 YENEEA come from the germline V gene. Deletions cut 2 bases from V and 2 bases from J, with 8 bases between. The CDR3 spans 14 residues. Treatment meaning: preoperative locoregional IRX-2 cytokine immunotherapy. Preoperative locoregional IRX-2 cytokine immunotherapy was tested in the phase Ib source study. The method was immunoSEQ multiplex PCR; TCRdb's version includes in-frame clones alone and lacks a portion of them. The sample gives a few thousand clones, over 75% of which show up once; roughly 8% is in the top ten. This clone has just one count.

The gene calls are TRBV11-3 and TRBJ2-3, with D uncertain. This TCR came from a human donor with breast cancer. The material sequenced was tumor tissue, taken after IRX-2 immunotherapy. CDR3 in DNA: TGTGCCAGCAGCTTACAGCTCTCCACAGATACGCAGTATTTT. Translating gives CASSLQLSTDTQYF.